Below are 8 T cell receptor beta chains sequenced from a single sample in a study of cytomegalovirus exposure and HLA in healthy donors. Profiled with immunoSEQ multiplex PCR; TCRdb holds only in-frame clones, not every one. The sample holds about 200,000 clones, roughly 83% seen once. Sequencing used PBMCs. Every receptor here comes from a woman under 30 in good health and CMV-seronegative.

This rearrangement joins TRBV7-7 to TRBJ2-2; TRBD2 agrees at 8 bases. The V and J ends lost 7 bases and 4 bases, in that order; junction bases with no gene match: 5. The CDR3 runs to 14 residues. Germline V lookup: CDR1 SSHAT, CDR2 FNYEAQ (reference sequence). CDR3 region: CASTPAGGTGELFF. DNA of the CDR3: TGTGCCAGCACCCCTGCGGGGGGCACCGGGGAGCTGTTTTTT.

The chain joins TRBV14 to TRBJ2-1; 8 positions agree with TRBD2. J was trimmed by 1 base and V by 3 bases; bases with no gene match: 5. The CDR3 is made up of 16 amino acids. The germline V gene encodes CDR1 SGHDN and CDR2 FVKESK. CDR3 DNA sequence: TGTGCCAGCAGCCAGGTTAGCGGGGCTTCCTACAATGAGCAGTTCTTC. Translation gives CASSQVSGASYNEQFF.

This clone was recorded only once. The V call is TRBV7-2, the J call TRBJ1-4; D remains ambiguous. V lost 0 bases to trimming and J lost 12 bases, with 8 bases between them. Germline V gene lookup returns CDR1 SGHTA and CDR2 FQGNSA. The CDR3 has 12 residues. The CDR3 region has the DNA TGTGCCAGCAGCTTAGCGCCCACGGAACTGTTTTTT. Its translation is CASSLAPTELFF.

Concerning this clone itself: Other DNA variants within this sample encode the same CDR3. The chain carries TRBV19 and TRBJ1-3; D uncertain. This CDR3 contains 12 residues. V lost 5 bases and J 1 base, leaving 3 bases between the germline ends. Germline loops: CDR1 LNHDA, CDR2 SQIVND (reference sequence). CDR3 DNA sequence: TGTGCCAGTAGTCCTTCTGGAAACACCATATATTTT. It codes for CASSPSGNTIYF.

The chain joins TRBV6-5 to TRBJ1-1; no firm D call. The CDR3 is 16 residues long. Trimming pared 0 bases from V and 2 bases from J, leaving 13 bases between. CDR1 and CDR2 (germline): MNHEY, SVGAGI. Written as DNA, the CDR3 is TGTGCCAGCAGTTACTCGATGTTAAGCGATAACACTGAAGCTTTCTTT. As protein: CASSYSMLSDNTEAFF.

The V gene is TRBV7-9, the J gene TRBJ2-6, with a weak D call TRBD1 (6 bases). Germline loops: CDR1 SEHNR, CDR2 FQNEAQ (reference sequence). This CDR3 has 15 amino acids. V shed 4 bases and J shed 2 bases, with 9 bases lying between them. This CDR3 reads CASSSGHTGANVLTF. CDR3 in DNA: TGTGCCAGCAGCTCGGGACATACTGGGGCCAACGTCCTGACTTTC.

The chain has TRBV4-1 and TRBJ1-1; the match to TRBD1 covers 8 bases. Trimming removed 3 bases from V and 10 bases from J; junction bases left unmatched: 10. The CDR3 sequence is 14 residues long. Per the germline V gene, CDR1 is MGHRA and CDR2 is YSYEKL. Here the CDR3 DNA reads TGCGCCAGCAGCCACCCAGGGACAGGTGGAGGAGCTTTCTTT. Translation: CASSHPGTGGGAFF.

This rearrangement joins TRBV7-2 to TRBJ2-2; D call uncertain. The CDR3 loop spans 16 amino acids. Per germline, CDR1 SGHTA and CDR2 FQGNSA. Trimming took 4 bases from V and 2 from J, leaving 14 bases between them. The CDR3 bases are TGTGCCAGCAGCTCTTACCACTTACTCAACACCGGGGAGCTGTTTTTT. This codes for CASSSYHLLNTGELFF.